The entry that follows covers one TCR beta chain sequence. What it binds is unknown. The sample comes from a study of shared clonotypes between healthy human individuals. Study-wide results and limits: Having only a few donors restricted how much genetic and exposure-history diversity was captured.

Data came from immunoSEQ multiplex PCR; TCRdb stores just in-frame clones and leaves some out. The sample holds 550,000 to 600,000 clones, around 80% seen once. This clonotype was sampled from a woman in her thirties or forties in good health. Some clones in this sample may be carry-over from other donors' samples. The sequenced sample was PBMCs.

CDR3 sequence: CASSTGTNTGELFF. The CDR3 DNA reads as TGTGCCAGCTCAACCGGGACGAACACCGGGGAGCTGTTTTTT. This chain uses TRBV18 with TRBJ2-2; TRBD2 is a possible D gene (5 bases). The germline V gene has CDR1 KGHSH and CDR2 LQKENI. The CDR3 has 14 amino acids. Trimming left V 5 bases short and J 0 bases short, with 7 bases between.